This record concerns one T cell receptor beta chain sequence. Profiling relied on immunoSEQ multiplex PCR, and the TCRdb table lists in-frame clones only, not all of them. The repertoire has about 69,000 clones, 79% of them found once; the top ten carry about 15%. The sample is drawn from a study of blood T cell repertoires in COVID-19. Per the germline V gene, CDR1 is LGHNT and CDR2 is FRNRAP. The CDR3 length is 16 residues. J was trimmed by 6 bases and V by 6 bases; bases with no gene match: 12. The sequencing input was peripheral blood. V gene TRBV12-5 combines with J gene TRBJ2-2, with 8 positions matching TRBD2. The sequence was obtained from a man between 60 and 75 years old with acute or convalescent COVID-19. CDR3 sequence (DNA): TGTGCTAGTGGCCGCGGGGGGCAAGGCGTTCCCGGGGAGCTGTTTTTT. Translating gives CASGRGGQGVPGELFF.